Described below is a single T cell receptor beta chain sequence and its context. The data are from a study of blood T cell repertoires in COVID-19. Study background: Collection of acute and convalescent COVID-19 samples took place in the United States, Italy and Spain.

The CDR3 consists of 17 residues. J gave up 1 base and V 8 bases, and 14 bases lay outside the gene matches. The germline gives CDR1 SNHLY, CDR2 FYNNEI. In the authors' workflow: The authors estimated nucleated cell counts from reference gene primer amplification. Clones were read by immunoSEQ multiplex PCR, and TCRdb kept only the in-frame ones, dropping some. V, J and clone size derive from that table, while D and trimming were established from the DNA sequence. There are roughly 15,000 clones in the sample; roughly 90% occur only once, and approximately 2.8% lies in the top ten. The TCR originated in a human donor in a cohort sampled during active COVID-19. V gene TRBV2 combines with J gene TRBJ2-3; TRBD2 aligns across 8 bases. The sequenced sample consisted of peripheral blood. CDR3 residues: CASQGTRAAFGTDTQYF. CDR3 bases: TGTGCCAGCCAGGGGACTAGGGCAGCCTTCGGCACAGATACGCAGTATTTT.